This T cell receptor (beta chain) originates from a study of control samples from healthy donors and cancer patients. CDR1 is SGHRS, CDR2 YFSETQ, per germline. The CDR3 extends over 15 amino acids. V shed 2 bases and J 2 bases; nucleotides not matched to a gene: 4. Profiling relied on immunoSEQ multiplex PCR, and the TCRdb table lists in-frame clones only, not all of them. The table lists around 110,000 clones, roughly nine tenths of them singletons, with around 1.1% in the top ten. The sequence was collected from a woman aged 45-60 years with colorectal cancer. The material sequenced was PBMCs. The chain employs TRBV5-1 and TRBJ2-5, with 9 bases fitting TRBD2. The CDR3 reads CASSLGLATQETQYF. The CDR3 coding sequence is TGCGCCAGCAGCTTAGGACTAGCGACTCAAGAGACCCAGTACTTC.